Reported below is one TCR beta chain. With the read ending 3 residues before the CDR3 end, the germline J gene is used to fill in that end. The record originates from a study of T cells in women clearing cervical HPV infection. Some clones are missing from TCRdb's copy, which holds only in-frame ones; the method was immunoSEQ multiplex PCR. The table for this sample gives some 30,000 clones. The length of the CDR3 is 14 residues. Germline assignment: CDR1 SGHTS and CDR2 YDEGEE. The TCR was taken from a woman between 18 and 75 years old with a cervical HPV16 infection that either progressed to CIN3+ or cleared (not recorded which). V gene TRBV5-8 combines with J gene TRBJ1-2; 7 bases fit TRBD1. Specimen: blood buffy coat. The CDR3 loop is CASSSRDRVSGYTF. CDR3 DNA (partial): TGTGCCAGCAGCTCCCGAGACAGGGTGAGCGGC.